This T cell receptor beta chain was documented in a study of neurological immune-mediated disorders. This clonotype was picked up many times. One entry per CDR3 protein results from TCRdb running MiXCR on the 5' RACE reads. The sample lists 87,000 or so distinct CDR3 sequences; 3% to 4.5% were seen once. Germline V CDR1 and CDR2: SGHVS, FQNEAQ. The ends were cut back, 3 bases at V and 7 bases at J, with 13 bases in the middle. The CDR3 totals 14 residues. The sequenced sample consisted of PBMCs. The receptor's source is a woman in her fifties or sixties with multiple sclerosis. The chain uses TRBV7-8 and TRBJ2-1; the D gene is possibly TRBD2 (5 bases). The CDR3 sequence is CASSFGSRENEQFF. The DNA of the CDR3 is TGTGCCAGCAGCTTTGGCAGTCGGGAAAATGAGCAGTTCTTC.